The 28 T cell receptor beta chains below come from one sample, sequenced in a study of blood T cell repertoires in COVID-19. Only in-frame clones appear in the TCRdb table, and some are missing; sequencing was by immunoSEQ multiplex PCR. Found here are roughly 250,000 clones, roughly 86% of them singletons; the top ten hold 8.5% to 10%. Sequencing was carried out using peripheral blood. These receptors were collected from a man between 40 and 49 years old who had recovered from COVID-19.

This clone was seen just once. The chain recombines TRBV7-9 with TRBJ2-1, with 10 bases matching TRBD2. The trim removed 0 bases at V and 5 bases at J, leaving 7 bases unmatched. The germline V gene encodes CDR1 SEHNR and CDR2 FQNEAQ (reference sequence). This CDR3 comprises 17 residues. The CDR3 loop reads CASSLARLAGAHNEQFF. DNA of the CDR3: TGTGCCAGCAGCTTAGCGCGGCTAGCGGGGGCCCACAATGAGCAGTTCTTC.

V gene TRBV24-1 combines with J gene TRBJ2-7; possibly TRBD2 for D (6 bases). The length of the CDR3 is 20 residues. CDR1 is KGHDR and CDR2 is SFDVKD in the germline V gene. Deletions cut 5 bases from V and 0 bases from J, with 28 bases between. The DNA for the CDR3 is TGTGCCACCAGTGCCCGCGTTTTGGTAATCAGCGGGCATACCTCCTACGAGCAGTACTTC. It specifies CATSARVLVISGHTSYEQYF.

This rearrangement joins TRBV30 to TRBJ2-7, with 9 bases identical to TRBD2. Germline-derived CDR1 and CDR2 are GTSNPN and SVGIG (reference sequence). The CDR3 is 13 amino acids. V shed 4 bases, J shed 6 bases, and the junction held 7 bases outside the gene matches. The CDR3 region has the DNA TGTGCCTGGATCCAGCGGGAGGCCGGCGAGCAGTACTTC. Translated: CAWIQREAGEQYF.

The chain employs TRBV11-2 and TRBJ2-3, with TRBD2 identical over 8 bases. This CDR3 has 18 residues. Trimming at V came to 6 bases and at J to 1 base, leaving 15 bases not matched to a gene. Germline loops: CDR1 SGHAT, CDR2 FQNNGV. In nucleotides, the CDR3 is TGTGCCAGCAGTTTTGGAGCTCTAGCGGGCGGACGCACAGATACGCAGTATTTT. This translates into CASSFGALAGGRTDTQYF.

The chain couples TRBV6-5 to TRBJ2-7, with a tentative D call TRBD2 (5 bases). V gave up 6 bases and J gave up 7 bases, with 19 bases separating them. Germline assignment: CDR1 MNHEY and CDR2 SVGAGI. The CDR3 consists of 14 residues. The CDR3 reads CASSRDVRESEQYF. The CDR3 DNA reads TGTGCCAGCAGCAGAGATGTGAGGGAATCAGAGCAGTACTTC.

This chain joins TRBV19 and TRBJ2-3, with TRBD2 matching over 9 bases. V was clipped by 6 bases and J by 4 bases; unmatched bases: 14. The CDR3 runs 17 residues. Germline loops: CDR1 LNHDA, CDR2 SQIVND (reference sequence). The CDR3 DNA is TGTGCCAGTAGCCCCGCGGGTAGCGGGAGTAGGGCAGATACGCAGTATTTT. It specifies CASSPAGSGSRADTQYF.

This chain joins TRBV4-2 and TRBJ2-3; 11 positions match TRBD2. V shed 3 bases and J 3 bases; nucleotides not matched to a gene: 14. The CDR3 runs to 19 residues. Germline values: CDR1 LGHNA, CDR2 YNFKEQ. The CDR3 sequence is CASSQAGLAGGYMTDTQYF. The CDR3 DNA reads as TGTGCCAGCAGCCAGGCTGGACTAGCGGGCGGGTACATGACAGATACGCAGTATTTT.

The genes are TRBV5-1 and TRBJ1-1, with 8 bases identical to TRBD1. The J segment lost 5 bases and the V segment lost 2 bases, leaving 2 bases of the junction unmatched. The CDR3 consists of 13 residues. Per germline, CDR1 SGHRS and CDR2 YFSETQ. The CDR3 nucleotides read TGCGCCAGCAGCTTTGACAGGGGAACTGAAGCTTTCTTT. Protein product: CASSFDRGTEAFF.

The gene calls are TRBV7-2 and TRBJ2-7, with 8 bases that match TRBD2. V shed 5 bases, J shed 0 bases, and the junction held 9 bases outside the gene matches. The germline V gene has CDR1 SGHTA and CDR2 FQGNSA. CDR3 length equals 16 residues. The chain's CDR3 is CASSRGGSWSSYEQYF. The DNA for the CDR3 is TGTGCCAGCAGCCGGGGGGGTAGCTGGAGCTCCTACGAGCAGTACTTC.

The chain links TRBV2 to TRBJ2-7, with a tentative D call TRBD2 (6 bases). Trimming shortened V by 5 bases and J by 6 bases, and 17 bases separated the two germline ends. This CDR3 has 14 residues. Germline assignment: CDR1 SNHLY and CDR2 FYNNEI. The CDR3 coding sequence is TGTGCCAGCAGTCCCGGGACTCCCCGCGTCGAGCAGTACTTC. It is translated as CASSPGTPRVEQYF. Looking up the rest from reference TRBV2 and TRBJ2-7 gives the full variable domain: EPEVTQTPSHQVTQMGQEVILRCVPISNHLYFYWYRQILGQKVEFLVSFYNNEISEKSEIFDDQFSVERPDGSNFTLKIRSTKLEDSAMYFCASSPGTPRVEQYFGPGTRLTVT.

The chain is built from TRBV30 and TRBJ1-2; D gene ambiguous. This CDR3 region has 16 residues. CDR1 and CDR2 (germline): GTSNPN, SVGIG (reference sequence). The V end lost 4 bases, the J end lost 4 bases, and 22 bases lay between the germline ends. The CDR3 DNA follows: TGTGCCTGGACTAGAGACCACTACCACCCCCCCTATGGCTACACCTTC. It specifies CAWTRDHYHPPYGYTF. Filled out from reference TRBV30 and TRBJ1-2, the complete variable domain reads SQTIHQWPATLVQPVGSPLSLECTVEGTSNPNLYWYRQAAGRGLQLLFYSVGIGQISSEVPQNLSASRPQDRQFILSSKKLLLSDSGFYLCAWTRDHYHPPYGYTFGSGTRLTVV.

This chain uses TRBV5-1 with TRBJ1-2; tentatively, D is TRBD1 (5 bases). The CDR3 sequence is 12 residues long. The V gene lost 2 bases and the J gene lost 8 bases, with 10 bases spanning the gap. Germline assignment: CDR1 SGHRS and CDR2 YFSETQ. The CDR3: CASSLGHGGYTF. CDR3 nucleotide sequence: TGCGCCAGCAGCTTAGGACACGGAGGCTACACCTTC.

In DNA, the CDR3 is TGTGCCAGCAGCTTGGGGGACAGGGTCTCTGGAAACACCATATATTTT. It translates to CASSLGDRVSGNTIYF. The rearrangement joins TRBV5-8 to TRBJ1-3; 9 bases are shared with TRBD1. The V gene end was trimmed by 0 bases and the J gene end by 0 bases; junction bases not matched to a gene: 1. The length of the CDR3 is 16 residues. Germline values: CDR1 SGHTS, CDR2 YDEGEE.

This clone was seen just once. CDR3 sequence: CASRTTGGLAGYNEQFF. In DNA form, the CDR3 reads TGTGCCAGCAGGACGACAGGGGGGCTAGCGGGATACAATGAGCAGTTCTTC. V is TRBV28 and J is TRBJ2-1; TRBD1 or TRBD2 may be the D gene (9 bases each). CDR3 length equals 17 residues. CDR1 and CDR2 from the germline V gene are MDHEN and SYDVKM. Trimming pared 6 bases from V and 4 bases from J, leaving 22 bases between.

The chain uses TRBV11-3 and TRBJ2-3, with D maybe TRBD1 (6 bases). V was cut by 1 base and J by 7 bases, with 9 bases left in between. The CDR3 consists of 13 residues. CDR1 and CDR2 (germline): SGHNT, YENEEA. In DNA form, the CDR3 reads TGTGCCAGCAGCTTAGGCAGGGGAAATACGCAGTATTTT. Translating it yields CASSLGRGNTQYF.

The chain links TRBV18 to TRBJ1-1; no clear D. Germline V gene data show CDR1 as KGHSH and CDR2 as LQKENI. V was trimmed by 4 bases and J by 1 base, leaving 13 bases between them. The CDR3 spans 15 residues. This chain's CDR3 is CASSRPRGGNTEAFF. CDR3 DNA sequence: TGTGCCAGCTCACGGCCGCGGGGTGGGAACACTGAAGCTTTCTTT.

This clone has only one observation. This sequence joins TRBV5-4 and TRBJ2-2, with 7 bases that match TRBD2. The V and J ends lost 4 bases and 4 bases, in that order; junction bases with no gene match: 4. Germline V gene lookup returns CDR1 SGHNT and CDR2 YYREEE (reference sequence). There are 14 residues in the CDR3. The CDR3 here is CASSPAGVTGELFF. CDR3 DNA sequence: TGTGCCAGCAGCCCCGCGGGGGTCACCGGGGAGCTGTTTTTT.

The chain carries TRBV9 and TRBJ2-1, with a possible D match to TRBD1 (5 bases). CDR1 is SGDLS and CDR2 is YYNGEE in the germline V gene. The germline V and J ends were trimmed by 4 bases and 9 bases, with 20 bases remaining between them. The CDR3 totals 15 residues. The CDR3 is CASSPFRDPSGEQFF. The CDR3 region has the DNA TGTGCCAGCAGCCCCTTCAGGGATCCCTCTGGTGAGCAGTTCTTC. Looking up the rest from reference TRBV9 and TRBJ2-1 gives the full variable domain: DSGVTQTPKHLITATGQRVTLRCSPRSGDLSVYWYQQSLDQGLQFLIQYYNGEERAKGNILERFSAQQFPDLHSELNLSSLELGDSALYFCASSPFRDPSGEQFFGPGTRLTVL.

The chain joins TRBV11-2 to TRBJ2-4; no firm D call. The CDR3 has 13 residues. Germline loops: CDR1 SGHAT, CDR2 FQNNGV. V was cut by 2 bases and J by 2 bases, with 4 bases left in between. CDR3 sequence reads: CASSLFSKNIQYF. The CDR3 nucleotides are TGTGCCAGCAGCTTATTCTCCAAAAACATTCAGTACTTC. The complete variable domain, with remaining parts taken from reference TRBV11-2 and TRBJ2-4, reads EAGVAQSPRYKIIEKRQSVAFWCNPISGHATLYWYQQILGQGPKLLIQFQNNGVVDDSQLPKDRFSAERLKGVDSTLKIQPAKLEDSAVYLCASSLFSKNIQYFGAGTRLSVL.

This clone occurred a few times. The chain employs TRBV9 and TRBJ2-2; tentative D call: TRBD2 (5 bases). The germline V gene has CDR1 SGDLS and CDR2 YYNGEE. V dropped 0 bases and J dropped 6 bases, with 12 bases sitting between them. The length of the CDR3 is 15 residues. In DNA form, the CDR3 reads TGTGCCAGCAGCGTAGGCAGCGGACTGTCCGGGGAGCTGTTTTTT. This translates into CASSVGSGLSGELFF.

The chain uses TRBV2 and TRBJ1-2; D is perhaps TRBD1 (6 bases). Germline V lookup: CDR1 SNHLY, CDR2 FYNNEI. V gave up 6 bases and J gave up 5 bases, with 13 bases separating them. CDR3 length equals 13 residues. CDR3 residues: CASRSTGTYGYTF. CDR3 nucleotide sequence: TGTGCCAGCAGATCGACAGGAACGTATGGCTACACCTTC.

This chain joins TRBV11-2 and TRBJ2-1; 15 nucleotides line up with TRBD2. This CDR3 has 18 residues. CDR1 is SGHAT, CDR2 FQNNGV, per germline. V shed 6 bases, J shed 6 bases, and the junction held 12 bases outside the gene matches. Here the CDR3 reads CASRTGTLGLAGGNEQFF. CDR3 sequence (DNA): TGTGCCAGCAGGACCGGGACTCTGGGACTAGCGGGGGGCAATGAGCAGTTCTTC.

Here the CDR3 DNA reads TGTGCCAGCAGCTTGGGAGGTGAAGCTTTCTTT. This gives the protein CASSLGGEAFF. The rearrangement joins TRBV5-4 to TRBJ1-1, with no clear D. The CDR3 has 11 amino acids. Trimming pared 0 bases from V and 7 bases from J, leaving 4 bases between. Per germline, CDR1 SGHNT and CDR2 YYREEE (reference sequence).

This sequence joins TRBV14 and TRBJ1-1; D gene uncertain. This CDR3 has 12 amino acids. Germline loops: CDR1 SGHDN, CDR2 FVKESK. V gave up 8 bases and J gave up 3 bases, with 10 bases separating them. The CDR3 protein is CASGVRYTEAFF. CDR3 coding DNA: TGTGCCAGCGGAGTACGGTACACTGAAGCTTTCTTT.

CDR3 in DNA: TGCGCCAGCAGCAAGGGAGGCCAAGAGACCCAGTACTTC. This translates into CASSKGGQETQYF. The V and J genes are TRBV5-1 and TRBJ2-5; weak D call: TRBD2 (6 bases). Germline-derived CDR1 and CDR2 are SGHRS and YFSETQ. V gave up 4 bases and J gave up 1 base, with 8 bases separating them. The CDR3 is made up of 13 amino acids.

This chain connects TRBV6-5 to TRBJ1-4, with 8 bases that match TRBD1. CDR1 MNHEY and CDR2 SVGAGI come from the germline V gene. This CDR3 is built from 15 residues. The ends lost 8 bases at V and 8 bases at J; junction bases unmatched: 13. CDR3 protein: CASASHRGSNEKLFF. CDR3 nucleotides: TGTGCCAGCGCCTCGCACAGGGGGTCCAACGAAAAACTGTTTTTT.

This chain joins TRBV20-1 and TRBJ2-1; 11 nucleotides agree with TRBD2. V trimming: 3 bases; J trimming: 7 bases; junction bases outside the gene matches: 8. Germline V gene sequence: CDR1 DFQATT, CDR2 SNEGSKA (reference sequence). There are 15 residues in the CDR3. This CDR3 is CSASRSTSGTNEQFF. CDR3 nucleotide sequence: TGCAGTGCTAGTCGGTCGACTAGCGGGACTAATGAGCAGTTCTTC.

The genes are TRBV12-3 or TRBV12-4 and TRBJ2-3; a weak D match, TRBD2 (5 bases). The length of the CDR3 is 13 residues. Trimming pared 7 bases from V and 0 bases from J, leaving 8 bases between. The CDR3 bases are TGTGCCAGCACCCGGGAAAGCACAGATACGCAGTATTTT. This gives the protein CASTRESTDTQYF.